Included here is one T cell receptor beta chain sequence, with context. This sample was taken from a study of blood T cell repertoires in COVID-19. Sequencing was performed with immunoSEQ multiplex PCR; in TCRdb, only in-frame clones are kept and a portion is missing. The table lists about 480,000 clones, around nine tenths of them singletons. Individuals aged roughly 18 to 95 years were recruited from fewer than 25 US areas. Each recovered donor of Cohort 3 presented with two negative PCRs, clearance, or symptom resolution. The sequenced material came from PBMCs or T cells enriched from blood (not recorded which). The clonotype was recovered from a woman between 35 and 50 years old who had recovered from COVID-19.

CDR3 nucleotide sequence: TGTGCCAGCAGCTTGGAACTAGCGGGGTCAACCGGGGAGCTGTTTTTT. Translating it yields CASSLELAGSTGELFF. The chain combines TRBV5-6 with TRBJ2-2; 10 bases align to TRBD2. V was pared by 0 bases and J by 5 bases, with 4 bases of the junction left unmatched. Per the germline V gene, CDR1 is SGHDT and CDR2 is YYEEEE. The CDR3 extends over 16 amino acids.